This T cell receptor beta chain was recovered during a study of blood T cell repertoires in COVID-19. Study-wide background: Samples taken during acute and convalescent COVID-19 were collected in the United States, Italy and Spain.

The table came from immunoSEQ multiplex PCR; TCRdb's copy has only in-frame clones and leaves some out. The table includes some 140,000 clones, 70% to 85% detected once. This clone was detected ten times or more. The CDR3 totals 14 residues. Germline V CDR1 and CDR2: SQVTM, ANQGSEA. Trimming cost V 4 bases and J 4 bases, with 16 bases left between them. Sequencing used peripheral blood. The J gene is TRBJ2-5, the V gene TRBV29-1; the D gene is possibly TRBD1 (6 bases). This clonotype originated in a man in his sixties with COVID-19, enrolled during active disease. The CDR3 region is CSVVKTRGGETQYF. CDR3 nucleotide sequence: TGCAGCGTTGTAAAAACCCGAGGGGGAGAGACCCAGTACTTC.